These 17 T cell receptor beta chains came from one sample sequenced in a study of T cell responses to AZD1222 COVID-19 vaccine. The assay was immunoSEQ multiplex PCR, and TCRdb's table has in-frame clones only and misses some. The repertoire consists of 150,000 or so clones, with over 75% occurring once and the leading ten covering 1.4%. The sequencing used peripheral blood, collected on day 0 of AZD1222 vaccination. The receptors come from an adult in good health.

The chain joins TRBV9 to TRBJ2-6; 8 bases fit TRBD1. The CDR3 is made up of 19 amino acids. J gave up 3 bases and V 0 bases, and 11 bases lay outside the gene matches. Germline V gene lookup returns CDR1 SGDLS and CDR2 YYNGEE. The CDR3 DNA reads TGTGCCAGCAGCGTAGTACGGACAGGGTGGCCTGGTGGGGCCAACGTCCTGACTTTC. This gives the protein CASSVVRTGWPGGANVLTF.

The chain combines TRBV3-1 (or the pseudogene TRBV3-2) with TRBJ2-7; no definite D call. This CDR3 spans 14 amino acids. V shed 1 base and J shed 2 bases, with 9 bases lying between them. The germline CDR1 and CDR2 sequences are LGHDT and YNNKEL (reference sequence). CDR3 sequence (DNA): TGTGCCAGCAGCCAAGGTGTCAGAGCCTACGAGCAGTACTTC. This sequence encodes CASSQGVRAYEQYF.

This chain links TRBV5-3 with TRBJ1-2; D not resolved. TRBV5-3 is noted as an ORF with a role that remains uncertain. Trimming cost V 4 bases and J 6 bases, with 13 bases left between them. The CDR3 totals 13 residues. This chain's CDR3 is CARSRPDPNGYTF. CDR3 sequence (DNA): TGTGCCAGAAGCCGCCCCGACCCCAATGGCTACACCTTC.

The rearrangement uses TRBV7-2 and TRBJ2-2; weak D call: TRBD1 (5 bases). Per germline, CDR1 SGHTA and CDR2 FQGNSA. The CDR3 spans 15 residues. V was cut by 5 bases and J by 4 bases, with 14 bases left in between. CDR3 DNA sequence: TGTGCCAGCAGCCCGATCGTAGGGGCCACCGGGGAGCTGTTTTTT. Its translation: CASSPIVGATGELFF.

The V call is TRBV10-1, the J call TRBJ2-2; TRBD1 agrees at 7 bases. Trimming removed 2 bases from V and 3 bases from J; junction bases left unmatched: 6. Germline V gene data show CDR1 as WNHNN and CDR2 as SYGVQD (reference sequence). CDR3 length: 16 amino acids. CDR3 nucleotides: TGCGCCAGCAGTGAGGAGCTAGGGGGCTACACCGGGGAGCTGTTTTTT. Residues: CASSEELGGYTGELFF.

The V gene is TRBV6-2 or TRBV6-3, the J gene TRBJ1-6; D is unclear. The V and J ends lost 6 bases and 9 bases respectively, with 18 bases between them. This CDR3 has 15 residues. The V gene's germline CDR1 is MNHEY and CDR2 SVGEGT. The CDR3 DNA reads TGTGCCAGCAGCGTCAAGACGGACGGGAGTTCACCCCTCCACTTT. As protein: CASSVKTDGSSPLHF.

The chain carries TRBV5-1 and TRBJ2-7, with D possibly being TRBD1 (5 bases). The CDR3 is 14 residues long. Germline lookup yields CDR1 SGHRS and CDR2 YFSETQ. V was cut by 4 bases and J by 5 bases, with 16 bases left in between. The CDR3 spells CASSTRVLGDEQYF. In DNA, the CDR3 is TGCGCCAGCAGCACCAGGGTGTTAGGGGACGAGCAGTACTTC. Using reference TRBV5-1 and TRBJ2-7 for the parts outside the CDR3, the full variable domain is KAGVTQTPRYLIKTRGQQVTLSCSPISGHRSVSWYQQTPGQGLQFLFEYFSETQRNKGNFPGRFSGRQFSNSRSEMNVSTLELGDSALYLCASSTRVLGDEQYFGPGTRLTVT.

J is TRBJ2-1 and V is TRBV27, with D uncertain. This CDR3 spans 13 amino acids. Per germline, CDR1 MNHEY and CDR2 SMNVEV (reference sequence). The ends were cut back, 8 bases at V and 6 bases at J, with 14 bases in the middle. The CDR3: CASSNLYGNEQFF. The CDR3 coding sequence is TGTGCCAGCTCTAATTTGTATGGCAATGAGCAGTTCTTC.

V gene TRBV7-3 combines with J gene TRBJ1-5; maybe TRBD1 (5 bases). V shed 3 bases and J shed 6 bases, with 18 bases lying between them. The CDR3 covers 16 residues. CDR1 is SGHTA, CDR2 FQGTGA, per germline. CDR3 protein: CASSLLPGTLGQPQHF. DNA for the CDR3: TGTGCCAGCAGCTTGCTACCCGGGACTTTGGGTCAGCCCCAGCATTTT.

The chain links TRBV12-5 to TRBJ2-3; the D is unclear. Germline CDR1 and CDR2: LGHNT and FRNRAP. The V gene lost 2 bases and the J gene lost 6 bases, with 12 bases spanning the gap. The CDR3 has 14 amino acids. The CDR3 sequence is CASGLFGLGDTQYF. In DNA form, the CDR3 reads TGTGCTAGTGGTTTGTTCGGGCTCGGGGATACGCAGTATTTT.

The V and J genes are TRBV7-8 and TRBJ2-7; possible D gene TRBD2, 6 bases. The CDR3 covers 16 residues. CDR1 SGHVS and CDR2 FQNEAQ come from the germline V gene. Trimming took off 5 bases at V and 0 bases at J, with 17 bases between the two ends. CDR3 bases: TGTGCCAGCAGCCCGCGAGGCGGCGGGGACTCCTACGAGCAGTACTTC. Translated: CASSPRGGGDSYEQYF. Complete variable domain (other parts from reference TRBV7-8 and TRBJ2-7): GAGVSQSPRYKVAKRGQDVALRCDPISGHVSLFWYQQALGQGPEFLTYFQNEAQLDKSGLPSDRFFAERPEGSVSTLKIQRTQQEDSAVYLCASSPRGGGDSYEQYFGPGTRLTVT.

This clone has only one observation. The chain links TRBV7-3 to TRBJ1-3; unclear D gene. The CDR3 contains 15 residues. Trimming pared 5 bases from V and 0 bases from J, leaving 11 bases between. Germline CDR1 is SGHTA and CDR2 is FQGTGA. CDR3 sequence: CASSPSGTSGNTIYF. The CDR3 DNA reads TGTGCCAGCAGCCCGTCGGGAACCTCTGGAAACACCATATATTTT.

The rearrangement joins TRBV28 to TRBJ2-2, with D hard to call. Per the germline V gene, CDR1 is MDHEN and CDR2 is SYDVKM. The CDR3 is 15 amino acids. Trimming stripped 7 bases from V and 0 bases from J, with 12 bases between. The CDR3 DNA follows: TGTGCCAGCATTACCGGGCCCGCGAACACCGGGGAGCTGTTTTTT. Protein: CASITGPANTGELFF.

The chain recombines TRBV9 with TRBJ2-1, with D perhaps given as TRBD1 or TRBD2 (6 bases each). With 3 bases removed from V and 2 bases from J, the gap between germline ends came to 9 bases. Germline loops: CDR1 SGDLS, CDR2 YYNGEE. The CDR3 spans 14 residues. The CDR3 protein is CASSEGGTYNEQFF. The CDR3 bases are TGTGCCAGCAGCGAGGGGGGTACCTACAATGAGCAGTTCTTC.

The CDR3 bases are TGTGCCAGTAGTCCACAGGGAGCTAGGAACACTGAAGCTTTCTTT. Its protein product is CASSPQGARNTEAFF. The chain recombines TRBV19 with TRBJ1-1, with D possibly matching TRBD1 (6 bases). Germline V gene sequence: CDR1 LNHDA, CDR2 SQIVND (reference sequence). V dropped 5 bases and J dropped 1 base, with 14 bases sitting between them. This CDR3 has 15 amino acids.

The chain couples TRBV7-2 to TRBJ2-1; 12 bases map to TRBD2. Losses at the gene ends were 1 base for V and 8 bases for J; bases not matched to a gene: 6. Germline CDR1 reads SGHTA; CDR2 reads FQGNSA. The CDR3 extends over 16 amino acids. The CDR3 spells CASSLDLAGGFYEQFF. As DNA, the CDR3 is TGTGCCAGCAGCTTAGATCTAGCGGGGGGGTTCTATGAGCAGTTCTTC.

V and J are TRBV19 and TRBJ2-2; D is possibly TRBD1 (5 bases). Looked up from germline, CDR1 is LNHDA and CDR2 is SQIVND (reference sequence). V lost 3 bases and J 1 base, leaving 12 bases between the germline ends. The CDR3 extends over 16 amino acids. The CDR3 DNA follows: TGTGCCAGTAGTATCCGAAGACAGAAGAACACCGGGGAGCTGTTTTTT. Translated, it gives CASSIRRQKNTGELFF.